This paragraph covers one T cell receptor (beta chain) sequence. Its antigen is still unknown. The sample originates from a study of cytomegalovirus exposure and HLA in healthy donors. It was with 60 Vbeta and 13 Jbeta primers that the PCR ran. Only in-frame clones appear in the TCRdb table, and some are missing; sequencing was by immunoSEQ multiplex PCR. The top ten clones hold 2.7% of a sample with around 130,000 clones, almost 85% of them seen once. Whole-study findings and limits: Association with HLA alleles at 0.05 false discovery rate was found for roughly 17,000 TCR beta sequences in a later analysis.

The CDR3 loop spans 13 amino acids. V was clipped by 4 bases and J by 6 bases; unmatched bases: 3. Germline V gene sequence: CDR1 SGHRS, CDR2 YFSETQ. The TCR sequence derives from a boy younger than 10 in good health and CMV-seronegative. V gene TRBV5-1 combines with J gene TRBJ2-1; 8 nucleotides agree with TRBD2. Sequenced material: PBMCs. The CDR3 spells CASSPGGINEQFF. CDR3 DNA: TGCGCCAGCAGCCCGGGAGGGATCAATGAGCAGTTCTTC.